One and the same sample provided the 14 T cell receptor beta chains below, sequenced in a study of blood T cell repertoires in COVID-19. Clones were read by immunoSEQ multiplex PCR, and TCRdb kept only the in-frame ones, dropping some. The repertoire holds 70,000 to 85,000 clones, around 86% seen once, with around 2% in the top ten. The specimen sequenced was peripheral blood. The receptors were gathered from a woman in her sixties or seventies with acute or convalescent COVID-19.

As to this clone: This specimen includes other DNA sequences encoding the same CDR3. The chain has TRBV18 and TRBJ2-5; TRBD2 aligns across 7 bases. The CDR3 runs to 14 residues. Trimming at V came to 3 bases and at J to 0 bases, leaving 1 base not matched to a gene. CDR1 KGHSH and CDR2 LQKENI come from the germline V gene. The CDR3 spells CASSPGLDQETQYF. As DNA, the CDR3 is TGTGCCAGCTCACCCGGACTAGACCAAGAGACCCAGTACTTC.

This clone has a single count. The V and J genes are TRBV19 and TRBJ1-1; D gene unclear. V was cut by 4 bases and J by 1 base, with 7 bases left in between. The CDR3 is 13 residues long. Germline V gene lookup returns CDR1 LNHDA and CDR2 SQIVND (reference sequence). CDR3 bases: TGTGCCAGTAGTAGGCGGGAGAACACTGAAGCTTTCTTT. This codes for CASSRRENTEAFF.

The rearrangement links TRBV3-1 (or the pseudogene TRBV3-2) to TRBJ1-1; TRBD1 matches at 8 bases. With V trimmed by 3 bases and J by 3 bases, 9 bases remained unmatched. In germline, CDR1 is LGHDT, CDR2 YNNKEL (reference sequence). The CDR3 totals 16 residues. In DNA, the CDR3 is TGTGCCAGCAGCCACACAGGGGGAAGGAGGTACACTGAAGCTTTCTTT. Encoded protein: CASSHTGGRRYTEAFF.

This sequence joins TRBV19 and TRBJ1-4, with D unresolved. In germline, CDR1 is LNHDA, CDR2 SQIVND (reference sequence). CDR3 length: 15 residues. V was clipped by 2 bases and J by 0 bases, with 7 bases between them. CDR3: CASSIIDSTNEKLFF. The CDR3 coding sequence is TGTGCCAGTAGTATAATAGATTCAACTAATGAAAAACTGTTTTTT.

The rearrangement joins TRBV28 to TRBJ1-1; D call uncertain. This CDR3 spans 19 amino acids. V dropped 3 bases and J dropped 1 base, with 24 bases sitting between them. Germline lookup yields CDR1 MDHEN and CDR2 SYDVKM. The chain's CDR3 is CASSFYRILGHEGNTEAFF. The CDR3 DNA is TGTGCCAGCAGTTTTTATCGGATACTGGGCCACGAGGGGAACACTGAAGCTTTCTTT.

The J gene is TRBJ2-5, the V gene TRBV7-8; D call uncertain. Germline assignment: CDR1 SGHVS and CDR2 FQNEAQ. V lost 2 bases and J 0 bases, leaving 10 bases between the germline ends. This CDR3 spans 15 amino acids. As DNA, the CDR3 is TGTGCCAGCAGCTTAATGGCGGCAGACCAAGAGACCCAGTACTTC. Protein product: CASSLMAADQETQYF.

CDR3 DNA: TGTGCCAGCAGTTTATCACAGGGGGCTGTCGGTCTTGGGAAACTGTTTTTT. Encoded protein: CASSLSQGAVGLGKLFF. The V gene is TRBV27, the J gene TRBJ1-4, with 9 nucleotides matching TRBD1. Germline V CDR1 and CDR2: MNHEY, SMNVEV (reference sequence). This CDR3 contains 17 residues. The V segment lost 0 bases and the J segment 11 bases; nucleotides outside the gene matches: 13.

CDR3 sequence reads: CASSRPQGYGYTF. In nucleotides, the CDR3 is TGTGCCAGCAGCCGCCCACAGGGCTATGGCTACACCTTC. The chain links TRBV7-2 to TRBJ1-2, with a tentative D call TRBD1 (6 bases). The CDR3 is 13 residues long. Trimming took 5 bases from V and 4 from J, leaving 11 bases between them. Germline V lookup: CDR1 SGHTA, CDR2 FQGNSA.

The V call is TRBV19, the J call TRBJ1-2; 7 nucleotides align to TRBD1. The CDR3 runs to 13 residues. With 6 bases clipped from V and 3 bases from J, the junction kept 4 bases outside the gene matches. Germline V gene lookup returns CDR1 LNHDA and CDR2 SQIVND (reference sequence). The CDR3 nucleotides read TGTGCCAGTAGAAGACAGGGTGACTATGGCTACACCTTC. It translates to CASRRQGDYGYTF.

This chain links TRBV3-1 (or the pseudogene TRBV3-2) with TRBJ2-2; weak D call: TRBD2 (5 bases). The CDR3 is 15 residues long. CDR1 is LGHDT and CDR2 is YNNKEL in the germline V gene (reference sequence). V gave up 0 bases and J gave up 3 bases, with 8 bases separating them. The chain's CDR3 is CASSQEERYTGELFF. As DNA, the CDR3 is TGTGCCAGCAGCCAAGAAGAGCGGTACACCGGGGAGCTGTTTTTT.

The rearrangement links TRBV2 to TRBJ1-5; D uncertain. Trimming took 6 bases from V and 4 from J, leaving 10 bases between them. Germline V gene sequence: CDR1 SNHLY, CDR2 FYNNEI. This CDR3 spans 13 amino acids. The CDR3 spells CASSPVENQPQHF. The DNA for the CDR3 is TGTGCCAGCAGCCCGGTAGAAAATCAGCCCCAGCATTTT. Based on the CDR3 plus reference TRBV2 and TRBJ1-5, the full variable domain is EPEVTQTPSHQVTQMGQEVILRCVPISNHLYFYWYRQILGQKVEFLVSFYNNEISEKSEIFDDQFSVERPDGSNFTLKIRSTKLEDSAMYFCASSPVENQPQHFGDGTRLSIL.

The chain couples TRBV27 to TRBJ1-2; no definite D call. The germline gives CDR1 MNHEY, CDR2 SMNVEV (reference sequence). V gave up 0 bases and J gave up 8 bases, with 16 bases separating them. This CDR3 region has 15 residues. The CDR3 spells CASSLSLYGVDGYTF. DNA for the CDR3: TGTGCCAGCAGTTTATCCCTCTACGGAGTCGACGGCTACACCTTC.

The rearrangement uses TRBV6-2 or TRBV6-3 and TRBJ2-1; a weak D match, TRBD1 (5 bases). This CDR3 is 14 amino acids long. Trimming shortened V by 3 bases and J by 10 bases, and 16 bases separated the two germline ends. Germline lookup yields CDR1 MNHEY and CDR2 SVGEGT. The CDR3 spells CASSYFSSWGEQFF. CDR3 nucleotide sequence: TGTGCCAGCAGTTATTTTTCCTCTTGGGGCGAGCAGTTCTTC.

The V and J genes are TRBV9 and TRBJ1-5; 8 bases agree with TRBD1. Germline V gene sequence: CDR1 SGDLS, CDR2 YYNGEE. The CDR3 spans 14 residues. V dropped 3 bases and J dropped 3; count of bases not matched to a gene: 2. CDR3 in DNA: TGTGCCAGCAGCGCGACAGGGGACAATCAGCCCCAGCATTTT. Amino acid sequence: CASSATGDNQPQHF.